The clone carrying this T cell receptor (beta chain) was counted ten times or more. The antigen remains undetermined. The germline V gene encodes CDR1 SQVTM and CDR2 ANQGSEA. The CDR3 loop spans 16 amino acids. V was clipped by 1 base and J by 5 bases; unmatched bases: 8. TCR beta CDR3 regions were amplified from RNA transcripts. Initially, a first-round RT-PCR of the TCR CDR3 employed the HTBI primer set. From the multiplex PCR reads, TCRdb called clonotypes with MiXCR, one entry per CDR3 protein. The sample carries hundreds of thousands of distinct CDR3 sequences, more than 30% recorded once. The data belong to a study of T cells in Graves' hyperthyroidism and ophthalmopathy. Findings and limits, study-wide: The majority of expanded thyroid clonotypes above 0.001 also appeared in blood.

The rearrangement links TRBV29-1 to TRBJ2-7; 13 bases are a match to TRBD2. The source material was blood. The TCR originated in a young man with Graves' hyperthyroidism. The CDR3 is CSVEVGGLAGAHEQYF. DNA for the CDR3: TGCAGCGTTGAAGTAGGAGGACTAGCGGGAGCTCACGAGCAGTACTTC.